These 7 T cell receptor beta chains share one sample of origin, sequenced in a study of shared clonotypes between healthy human individuals. The method was immunoSEQ multiplex PCR; TCRdb's version includes in-frame clones alone and lacks a portion of them. The sample has approximately 1.5 million clones, under 99% seen once; the top ten hold around 0.47%. What was sequenced was naive CD4+ T cells sorted from blood. The sample's subset: CD45RA+ positively selected. All receptors come from a man in his thirties or forties in good health.

The CDR3 sequence is CASSHRLAVNEQFF. Written as DNA, the CDR3 is TGTGCCAGCAGCCATCGACTAGCAGTCAATGAGCAGTTCTTC. The rearrangement joins TRBV14 to TRBJ2-1, with 7 bases fitting TRBD2. V lost 3 bases to trimming and J lost 6 bases; unmatched junction nucleotides: 5. CDR3 length equals 14 residues. Germline CDR1 reads SGHDN; CDR2 reads FVKESK.

The V call is TRBV18, the J call TRBJ2-7; 14 positions agree with TRBD2. In germline, CDR1 is KGHSH, CDR2 LQKENI. The trim removed 3 bases at V and 6 bases at J, leaving 10 bases unmatched. The CDR3 consists of 17 residues. CDR3 sequence (DNA): TGTGCCAGCTCACCTTCCCGGTCCGGACTAGCGGGAGGCGAGCAGTACTTC. Translating it yields CASSPSRSGLAGGEQYF.

This chain uses TRBV19 with TRBJ1-2; 9 bases are shared with TRBD1. The germline CDR1 and CDR2 sequences are LNHDA and SQIVND (reference sequence). Trimming cost V 4 bases and J 8 bases; bases outside gene matches: 11. CDR3 size: 15 residues. The CDR3 here is CASSTSGTGRDGYTF. In DNA form, the CDR3 reads TGTGCCAGTAGTACCTCCGGGACAGGGCGGGACGGCTACACCTTC.

This clone showed up just once. The chain joins TRBV6-6 to TRBJ1-5, with TRBD1 matching over 8 bases. The germline CDR1 and CDR2 sequences are MNHNY and SVGAGI (reference sequence). Trimming took 5 bases from V and 6 from J; bases not matched to a gene: 3. The CDR3 has 13 residues. The CDR3 here is CASSGQGRQPQHF. CDR3 nucleotide sequence: TGTGCCAGCAGTGGACAGGGTCGTCAGCCCCAGCATTTT.

The chain links TRBV7-9 to TRBJ2-7; D remains ambiguous. Between the trimmed V and J ends, which lost 5 bases and 3 bases, there was a span of 8 bases. Germline V gene sequence: CDR1 SEHNR, CDR2 FQNEAQ (reference sequence). The CDR3 totals 12 residues. CDR3 loop: CASSPYYYEQYF. The CDR3 DNA reads as TGTGCCAGCAGCCCCTACTACTACGAGCAGTACTTC.

The V and J genes are TRBV27 and TRBJ2-4, with TRBD1 identical over 10 bases. The CDR3 has 17 residues. CDR1 MNHEY and CDR2 SMNVEV come from the germline V gene (reference sequence). With V trimmed by 2 bases and J by 9 bases, 13 bases remained unmatched. CDR3 sequence reads: CASSLGISGTGEVIQYF. For the CDR3, the DNA is TGTGCCAGCAGTTTAGGAATATCCGGGACAGGGGAGGTCATTCAGTACTTC.

V gene TRBV4-2 combines with J gene TRBJ2-1; TRBD1 or TRBD2 may be the D gene (5 bases each). The V gene's germline CDR1 is LGHNA and CDR2 YNFKEQ. The CDR3 spans 16 residues. V lost 0 bases to trimming and J lost 2 bases, with 11 bases between them. In DNA form, the CDR3 reads TGTGCCAGCAGCCAAGAGCTCGGGGCTACCTACAATGAGCAGTTCTTC. Protein product: CASSQELGATYNEQFF.